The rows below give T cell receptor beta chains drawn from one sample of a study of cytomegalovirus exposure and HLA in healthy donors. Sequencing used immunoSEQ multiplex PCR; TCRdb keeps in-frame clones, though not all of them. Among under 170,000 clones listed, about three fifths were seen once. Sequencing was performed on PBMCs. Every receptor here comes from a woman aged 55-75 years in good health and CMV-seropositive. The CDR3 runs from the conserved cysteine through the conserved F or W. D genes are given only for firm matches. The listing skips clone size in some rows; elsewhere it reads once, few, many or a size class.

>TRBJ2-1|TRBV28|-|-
TGTGCCGGCGGCTACTCCTACAATGAGCAGTTCTTC
CAGGYSYNEQFF
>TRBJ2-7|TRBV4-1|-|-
TGCGCCAGCAGCCTCCGGGACACCTCCTACGAGCAGTACTTC
CASSLRDTSYEQYF
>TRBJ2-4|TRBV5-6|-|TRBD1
TGTGCCAGCAGCGGACAGGGTCCAGACATTCAGTACTTC
CASSGQGPDIQYF
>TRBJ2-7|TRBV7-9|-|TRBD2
TGTGCCAGCAGCGGACTAGGAGTTAGCTACGAGCAGTACTTC
CASSGLGVSYEQYF
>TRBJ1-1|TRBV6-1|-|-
TGTGCCAGCAGTGAACCCTATACGGGGGAAGCTTTCTTT
CASSEPYTGEAFF
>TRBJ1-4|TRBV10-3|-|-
TGTGCCATCAGTGAAGCGCAGAATGAAAAACTGTTTTTT
CAISEAQNEKLFF
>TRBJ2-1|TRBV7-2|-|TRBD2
TGTGCCAGCAGCTTAATAGCGGGAGCTTATGAGCAGTTCTTC
CASSLIAGAYEQFF
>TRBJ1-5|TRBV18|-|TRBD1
TGTGCCAGCTCACCCAGGACAGGGTCAGAGGAGCCCCAGCATTTT
CASSPRTGSEEPQHF
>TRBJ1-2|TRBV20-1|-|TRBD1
TGCAGTGCCGTGGACAGGTCGGTCTACACCTTC
CSAVDRSVYTF
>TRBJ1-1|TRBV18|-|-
TGTGCCAGCTCACAACTAACCGGAGGGAACACTGAAGCTTTCTTT
CASSQLTGGNTEAFF
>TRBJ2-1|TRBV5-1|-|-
TGCGCCAGCAGCCCATTGACTAAATCGCGCAATGAGCAGTTCTTC
CASSPLTKSRNEQFF
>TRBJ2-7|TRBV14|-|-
TGTGCCAGCAGTTCCATAGGCAGGGCATCCTACGAGCAGTACTTC
CASSSIGRASYEQYF
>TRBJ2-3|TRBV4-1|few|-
TGCGCCAGCAGCCCCACTAGAGATACGCAGTATTTT
CASSPTRDTQYF
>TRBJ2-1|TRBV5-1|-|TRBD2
TGCGCCAGCAGCTTGCAGCCAACTAGCGGCGAGCAGTTCTTC
CASSLQPTSGEQFF
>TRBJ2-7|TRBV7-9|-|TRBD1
TGTGCCAGCAGCTCCGCCCAGGGACAGGCCGTCTACGAGCAGTACTTC
CASSSAQGQAVYEQYF
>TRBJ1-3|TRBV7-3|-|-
TGTGCCAGCAGCGCCGGACAGCGTACTTCTGGAAACACCATATATTTT
CASSAGQRTSGNTIYF
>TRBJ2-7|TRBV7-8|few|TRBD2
TGTGCCAGCAGCTTTGGCAGTAGCGGGACCTACGAGCAGTACTTC
CASSFGSSGTYEQYF
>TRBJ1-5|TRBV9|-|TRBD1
TGTGCCAGCAGCGCCGGGACAGGGGAGATCAATCAGCCCCAGCATTTT
CASSAGTGEINQPQHF
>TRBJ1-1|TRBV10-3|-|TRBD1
TGTGCCATCAGCTCCTTGATCAGGGGGCTCTATCGTCGGAACACTGAAGCTTTCTTT
CAISSLIRGLYRRNTEAFF